Listed here are 2 T cell receptor beta chains from one sample, sequenced in a study of shared clonotypes between healthy human individuals. Positive CCR7 selection of CD45RO-negative cells yielded the naive CD8 cells, and terminally differentiated effector memory CD45RA+ cells were excluded. Profiled with immunoSEQ multiplex PCR; TCRdb holds only in-frame clones, not every one. The data contain under 1 million clones, about 92% of them seen just once; the ten biggest clones take up around 24%. What was sequenced was naive CD8+ T cells sorted from blood. These receptors were obtained from a man between 25 and 39 years old in good health.

The chain carries TRBV6-5 and TRBJ2-3, with 7 bases matching TRBD2. Germline CDR1 reads MNHEY; CDR2 reads SVGAGI. The trim removed 7 bases at V and 1 base at J, leaving 8 bases unmatched. The CDR3 consists of 15 residues. The CDR3 bases are TGTGCCAGCACGTGGGGCACTAGCGGCACAGATACGCAGTATTTT. Protein sequence: CASTWGTSGTDTQYF.

The chain uses TRBV7-9 and TRBJ1-1; tentative D call: TRBD1 (5 bases). The CDR3 sequence is 14 residues long. The germline CDR1 and CDR2 sequences are SEHNR and FQNEAQ (reference sequence). The V end was cut by 4 bases, the J end by 7 bases, with 16 bases between. Written as DNA, the CDR3 is TGTGCCAGCAGCTCCCGGGACGGGGGAGTTGAAGCTTTCTTT. It codes for CASSSRDGGVEAFF. Supplemented by reference TRBV7-9 and TRBJ1-1, the full variable domain reads DTGVSQNPRHKITKRGQNVTFRCDPISEHNRLYWYRQTLGQGPEFLTYFQNEAQLEKSRLLSDRFSAERPKGSFSTLEIQRTEQGDSAMYLCASSSRDGGVEAFFGQGTRLTVV.